The 28 T cell receptor beta chains reported below all come from one sample, sequenced in a study of T cell responses to AZD1222 COVID-19 vaccine listed by TCRdb under 2021. The label giving this sample's time point can be read as: baseline before first vaccination. Preparation of the library involved the immunoSEQ multiplex PCR assay. Imported from immuneACCESS, the table was reduced by TCRdb to in-frame sequences with V and J called. These copies leave out some clones; in studies compared against another copy, an unresolved V gene accounts for under half, and the cause of the remainder is not known. Here the sample has about 170,000 clones; 90% occur a single time. Approximately 3% of the sample is in the top ten clones. Sequencing used peripheral blood, obtained on day 0 of AZD1222 vaccination. These receptors were collected from an adult in good health.

The genes are TRBV6-5 and TRBJ1-1, with D unresolved. The V end lost 2 bases, the J end lost 0 bases, and 7 bases lay between the germline ends. The CDR3 runs to 14 residues. The germline gives CDR1 MNHEY, CDR2 SVGAGI. The CDR3 DNA reads TGTGCCAGCAGTTACAGGGCCCTGAACACTGAAGCTTTCTTT. Translation: CASSYRALNTEAFF.

J is TRBJ1-2 and V is TRBV7-8; maybe TRBD1 (5 bases). This CDR3 spans 14 amino acids. Trimming took off 2 bases at V and 2 bases at J, with 9 bases between the two ends. The V gene's germline CDR1 is SGHVS and CDR2 FQNEAQ. The CDR3 region is CASSLKDINYGYTF. CDR3 DNA: TGTGCCAGCAGCTTAAAGGACATCAACTATGGCTACACCTTC.

This chain connects TRBV7-2 to TRBJ2-7, with unresolved D. CDR3 size: 13 residues. The V end lost 1 base, the J end lost 2 bases, and 6 bases lay between the germline ends. From germline, CDR1 is SGHTA and CDR2 FQGNSA. CDR3 DNA: TGTGCCAGCAGCTTAGTAGGTACCTACGAGCAGTACTTC. This encodes CASSLVGTYEQYF.

This rearrangement joins TRBV10-1 to TRBJ2-7; 9 positions match TRBD2. Losses at the gene ends were 8 bases for V and 4 bases for J; bases not matched to a gene: 9. CDR3 length: 14 amino acids. CDR1 is WNHNN and CDR2 is SYGVQD in the germline V gene (reference sequence). The CDR3 coding sequence is TGCGCCAGCCGCTGGGCTAGCGGGGTATACGAGCAGTACTTC. Translation: CASRWASGVYEQYF.

The chain joins TRBV2 to TRBJ2-5; TRBD1 matches 8 bases. The germline V gene has CDR1 SNHLY and CDR2 FYNNEI. V was pared by 4 bases and J by 9 bases, with 13 bases of the junction left unmatched. The CDR3 runs 15 residues. The CDR3 DNA is TGTGCCAGCAGTGGGTCAGGGGGCCGGGGGATGGCCCAGTACTTC. This sequence encodes CASSGSGGRGMAQYF.

The chain is built from TRBV5-1 and TRBJ2-5; D is uncertain. The ends were cut back, 0 bases at V and 2 bases at J, with 5 bases in the middle. The germline V gene has CDR1 SGHRS and CDR2 YFSETQ. This CDR3 has 13 amino acids. CDR3 DNA sequence: TGCGCCAGCAGCTTGGCCCGGCAAGAGACCCAGTACTTC. Translating it yields CASSLARQETQYF. The full variable domain, with the rest looked up from reference TRBV5-1 and TRBJ2-5, is KAGVTQTPRYLIKTRGQQVTLSCSPISGHRSVSWYQQTPGQGLQFLFEYFSETQRNKGNFPGRFSGRQFSNSRSEMNVSTLELGDSALYLCASSLARQETQYFGPGTRLLVL.

The chain recombines TRBV5-1 with TRBJ2-1, with D maybe TRBD2 (5 bases). The CDR3 loop spans 14 amino acids. V shed 0 bases and J shed 9 bases, with 13 bases lying between them. Germline CDR1 and CDR2: SGHRS and YFSETQ. The CDR3 is CASSLGSDGGEQFF. CDR3 in DNA: TGCGCCAGCAGCTTGGGATCAGATGGAGGTGAGCAGTTCTTC.

The rearrangement uses TRBV21-1 and TRBJ2-7; the table's D call, TRBD1, has no DNA check behind it. TRBV21-1 is recorded as a pseudogene. This CDR3 has 16 amino acids. The CDR3 loop is CASREEYSQATYEQYF. CDR3 sequence (DNA): TGTGCCAGCAGAGAAGAGTATAGTCAGGCCACCTACGAGCAGTACTTC.

The V call is TRBV9, the J call TRBJ2-1, with D perhaps assigned TRBD1 or TRBD2 (5 bases each). Trimming left V 3 bases short and J 5 bases short, with 15 bases between. Germline V gene data show CDR1 as SGDLS and CDR2 as YYNGEE. There are 15 residues in the CDR3. The CDR3 DNA follows: TGTGCCAGCAGCGCCTCTCCCCAGGGACACAATGAGCAGTTCTTC. Translated: CASSASPQGHNEQFF.

The chain combines TRBV19 with TRBJ1-5; TRBD1 might be the D (6 bases). This CDR3 comprises 17 residues. Trimming pared 2 bases from V and 2 bases from J, leaving 16 bases between. Germline assignment: CDR1 LNHDA and CDR2 SQIVND (reference sequence). CDR3 DNA sequence: TGTGCCAGTAGTATAATTAGGGGGAGAAAGGGCAATCAGCCCCAGCATTTT. Its translation: CASSIIRGRKGNQPQHF.

This clone turned up a few times. The chain is built from TRBV7-2 and TRBJ2-7; 9 nucleotides agree with TRBD1. V lost 4 bases, J lost 6 bases, and 10 bases stayed unmatched. Germline V CDR1 and CDR2: SGHTA, FQGNSA. The length of the CDR3 is 15 residues. The CDR3 spells CASSSLGTGQGEQYF. The CDR3 DNA reads as TGTGCCAGCAGCTCCCTGGGGACAGGGCAGGGCGAGCAGTACTTC.

The genes are TRBV27 and TRBJ1-4; D may be TRBD1 (5 bases). V lost 6 bases to trimming and J lost 2 bases, with 10 bases between them. Germline V gives CDR1 MNHEY, CDR2 SMNVEV (reference sequence). This CDR3 contains 14 residues. The CDR3 sequence: CASSPWGTNEKLFF. DNA of the CDR3: TGTGCCAGCAGCCCCTGGGGGACTAATGAAAAACTGTTTTTT.

This sequence joins TRBV19 and TRBJ1-5; D not resolved. V lost 7 bases and J lost 1, with 5 bases in between. The CDR3 runs to 12 residues. The germline V gene encodes CDR1 LNHDA and CDR2 SQIVND (reference sequence). CDR3 sequence (DNA): TGTGCCAGTAAAAAAAGCAATCAGCCCCAGCATTTT. This codes for CASKKSNQPQHF. Using reference TRBV19 and TRBJ1-5 for the parts outside the CDR3, the full variable domain is DGGITQSPKYLFRKEGQNVTLSCEQNLNHDAMYWYRQDPGQGLRLIYYSQIVNDFQKGDIAEGYSVSREKKESFPLTVTSAQKNPTAFYLCASKKSNQPQHFGDGTRLSIL.

The chain is built from TRBV6-5 and TRBJ1-3; no clear D gene. The V end lost 7 bases, the J end lost 1 base, and 14 bases lay between the germline ends. The germline gives CDR1 MNHEY, CDR2 SVGAGI. The CDR3 runs to 15 residues. The chain's CDR3 is CASTRLGGSGNTIYF. CDR3 nucleotide sequence: TGTGCCAGCACCCGCCTGGGTGGGTCTGGAAACACCATATATTTT.

The chain couples TRBV28 to TRBJ1-4, with D maybe TRBD1 (6 bases). The length of the CDR3 is 14 residues. Germline CDR1 is MDHEN and CDR2 is SYDVKM. Trimming removed 4 bases from V and 7 bases from J, with 13 bases in between. In DNA form, the CDR3 reads TGTGCCAGCAGTTCCCGAAGGGGGGGTGAAAAACTGTTTTTT. Translated: CASSSRRGGEKLFF.

CDR3 sequence: CASSVGGATEAFF. The CDR3 DNA reads TGTGCCAGCAGCGTAGGGGGAGCCACTGAAGCTTTCTTT. J is TRBJ1-1 and V is TRBV9; D call uncertain. Germline values: CDR1 SGDLS, CDR2 YYNGEE. Deletions cut 0 bases from V and 4 bases from J, with 7 bases between. The CDR3 length is 13 residues.

In DNA form, the CDR3 reads TGTGCCAGCAGTGAACTGAGGGGGAGGGGGCAGGTGTATTTT. As protein: CASSELRGRGQVYF. The rearrangement joins TRBV6-4 to TRBJ2-3; D might be TRBD1 or TRBD2, each matching 7 bases. Germline V gene sequence: CDR1 MRHNA, CDR2 SNTAGT. With 3 bases removed from V and 14 bases from J, the gap between germline ends came to 21 bases. The CDR3 contains 14 residues.

The CDR3 is CASGPDYREQYF. The CDR3 nucleotides read TGTGCCAGCGGACCGGACTACCGCGAGCAGTACTTC. V usage is TRBV9 and J usage is TRBJ2-7; D perhaps matches TRBD2 (6 bases). Per the germline V gene, CDR1 is SGDLS and CDR2 is YYNGEE. The ends were cut back, 7 bases at V and 6 bases at J, with 14 bases in the middle. The CDR3 length is 12 residues.

This clone was detected once. V is TRBV5-4 and J is TRBJ1-2; 7 nucleotides match TRBD1. J lost 6 bases, V lost 1 base, and 3 bases had no gene match. Germline-derived CDR1 and CDR2 are SGHNT and YYREEE (reference sequence). This CDR3 spans 13 amino acids. CDR3 nucleotide sequence: TGTGCCAGCAGCTTGAGACAGGGAGATGGCTACACCTTC. It is translated as CASSLRQGDGYTF.

This clone was seen a handful of times. The chain links TRBV19 to TRBJ2-3; tentative D call: TRBD2 (5 bases). Trimming took off 6 bases at V and 2 bases at J, with 12 bases between the two ends. Germline CDR1 and CDR2: LNHDA and SQIVND (reference sequence). This CDR3 has 14 amino acids. The CDR3 DNA sequence: TGTGCCAGTAGGTCTAGCCGAATCACAGATACGCAGTATTTT. This codes for CASRSSRITDTQYF.

The chain recombines TRBV5-1 with TRBJ2-5; 9 nucleotides line up with TRBD1. V lost 0 bases to trimming and J lost 4 bases; unmatched junction nucleotides: 4. Germline assignment: CDR1 SGHRS and CDR2 YFSETQ. The CDR3 covers 15 residues. The CDR3 is CASSLGTGDGETQYF. CDR3 bases: TGCGCCAGCAGCTTGGGGACAGGGGATGGAGAGACCCAGTACTTC.

The genes are TRBV2 and TRBJ2-7; 11 bases are a match to TRBD2. Germline loops: CDR1 SNHLY, CDR2 FYNNEI. This CDR3 region has 16 residues. CDR3 nucleotides: TGTGCTGCAGCATACCCTCGGACTAGCGGGCGGTACGAGCAGTACTTC. Protein product: CAAAYPRTSGRYEQYF.

V usage is TRBV6-5 and J usage is TRBJ1-5, with a weak D call TRBD1 (6 bases). Trimming stripped 10 bases from V and 4 bases from J, with 11 bases between. The CDR3 sequence is 12 residues long. Germline-derived CDR1 and CDR2 are MNHEY and SVGAGI. The CDR3: CATQGGNQPQHF. The CDR3 bases are TGTGCCACACAGGGAGGTAATCAGCCCCAGCATTTT.

This chain uses TRBV4-3 with TRBJ1-2, with 8 bases that match TRBD1. The CDR3 spans 15 residues. The trim removed 1 base at V and 5 bases at J, leaving 6 bases unmatched. The germline CDR1 and CDR2 sequences are LGHNA and YSLEER. The CDR3 DNA sequence: TGCGCCAGCAGCCAAGCTTTCAGGGGGCGATATGGCTACACCTTC. Its translation is CASSQAFRGRYGYTF.

In the case of this clone: Germline and junction disagree at one end, which may indicate a read error. This chain joins TRBV7-9 and TRBJ2-5; 9 bases are shared with TRBD1. This CDR3 is 12 amino acids long. From germline, CDR1 is SEHNR and CDR2 FQNEAQ (reference sequence). The chain's CDR3 is CASSADLGQGHF. The CDR3, as DNA: TGTGCCAGCAGCGCAGACCTCGGACAGGGGCACTTC.

V gene TRBV5-4 combines with J gene TRBJ2-3; D is unclear. Trimming cost V 2 bases and J 3 bases, with 16 bases left between them. Looked up from germline, CDR1 is SGHNT and CDR2 is YYREEE (reference sequence). The CDR3 contains 16 residues. CDR3 loop: CASSFGALGLTDTQYF. In DNA, the CDR3 is TGTGCCAGCAGCTTCGGTGCCCTAGGTTTGACAGATACGCAGTATTTT.

The chain uses TRBV6-2 or TRBV6-3 and TRBJ2-2; the D is unclear. V gave up 8 bases and J gave up 0 bases, with 13 bases separating them. Germline V gene lookup returns CDR1 MNHEY and CDR2 SVGEGT. The CDR3 has 15 residues. The CDR3 loop is CASRRRSANTGELFF. The CDR3 nucleotides read TGTGCCAGCCGCCGCAGGAGCGCGAACACCGGGGAGCTGTTTTTT.

This clone has more than one count but fewer than ten. The V gene is TRBV6-2 or TRBV6-3, the J gene TRBJ2-5; no clear D gene. CDR1 is MNHEY and CDR2 is SVGEGT in the germline V gene. V was pared by 0 bases and J by 0 bases, with 5 bases between. The CDR3 covers 14 residues. The CDR3: CASSYSSNQETQYF. In DNA form, the CDR3 reads TGTGCCAGCAGTTACTCAAGCAACCAAGAGACCCAGTACTTC.